What follows describes a single T cell receptor beta chain. The data derive from a study of cytomegalovirus exposure and HLA in healthy donors. On the study more broadly: Among 150 million to 200 million T cells, an earlier analysis found roughly 120 million unique TCR beta sequences.

CDR3 length equals 16 residues. Germline CDR1 LNHDA, CDR2 SQIVND (reference sequence). V lost 5 bases, J lost 9 bases, and 13 bases stayed unmatched. Primers: 60 Vbeta forward and 13 Jbeta reverse. Produced via immunoSEQ multiplex PCR; TCRdb's table is partial and in-frame only. The sample carries over 200,000 clones, roughly 84% recorded once. The origin of this receptor is a human donor in good health. This chain joins TRBV19 and TRBJ2-1; 10 bases align to TRBD2. Sequences were obtained from PBMCs. CDR3 in amino acids: CASSLSLAGVLSEQFF. CDR3 bases: TGTGCCAGTAGTCTCAGCCTAGCGGGAGTTCTGAGTGAGCAGTTCTTC. The full variable domain, completed using reference TRBV19 and TRBJ2-1, is DGGITQSPKYLFRKEGQNVTLSCEQNLNHDAMYWYRQDPGQGLRLIYYSQIVNDFQKGDIAEGYSVSREKKESFPLTVTSAQKNPTAFYLCASSLSLAGVLSEQFFGPGTRLTVL.